One and the same sample provided the 28 T cell receptor beta chains below, sequenced in a study of cytomegalovirus exposure and HLA in healthy donors. Libraries were prepared by immunoSEQ multiplex PCR; TCRdb keeps only in-frame clonotypes and omits some of them. Seen here are 150,000 to 200,000 clones, about 90% observed once, and the top ten hold approximately 5%. The sequenced material came from PBMCs. These receptors all stem from a woman aged 25 to 45 in good health and CMV-seronegative.

The CDR3 nucleotides read TGTGCCAGCAGTAGAGCCGGGACAGCCTCCTACGAGCAGTACTTC. This encodes CASSRAGTASYEQYF. The J gene is TRBJ2-7, the V gene TRBV5-4; 7 bases line up with TRBD1. The CDR3 sequence is 15 residues long. V gave up 5 bases and J gave up 0 bases; unmatched junction bases: 8. CDR1 is SGHNT, CDR2 YYREEE, per germline (reference sequence).

The genes are TRBV29-1 and TRBJ2-5; D is uncertain. This CDR3 is 14 amino acids long. Germline CDR1 and CDR2: SQVTM and ANQGSEA. Deletions cut 3 bases from V and 5 bases from J, with 16 bases between. Here the CDR3 reads CSVDVGSVGETQYF. The CDR3 nucleotides are TGCAGCGTTGATGTGGGATCGGTTGGCGAGACCCAGTACTTC.

This chain links TRBV5-1 with TRBJ1-3, with D possibly TRBD1 on 5 matching bases. Germline V gives CDR1 SGHRS, CDR2 YFSETQ. There are 17 residues in the CDR3. Trimming shortened V by 4 bases and J by 0 bases, and 17 bases separated the two germline ends. Here the CDR3 reads CASSMVGGSASGNTIYF. Written as DNA, the CDR3 is TGCGCCAGCAGCATGGTGGGGGGTTCTGCCTCTGGAAACACCATATATTTT.

J is TRBJ1-4 and V is TRBV4-1; 7 bases fit TRBD1. Germline V CDR1 and CDR2: MGHRA, YSYEKL. The length of the CDR3 is 16 residues. The V segment lost 4 bases and the J segment 1 base; nucleotides outside the gene matches: 6. CDR3 sequence: CASSPGTDLTNEKLFF. The CDR3, as DNA: TGCGCCAGCAGCCCAGGGACAGATCTAACTAATGAAAAACTGTTTTTT.

The chain employs TRBV5-1 and TRBJ2-1; possibly TRBD2 for D (5 bases). The germline gives CDR1 SGHRS, CDR2 YFSETQ. Trimming removed 4 bases at V and 5 bases at J, with 10 bases between. This CDR3 spans 13 amino acids. The CDR3 sequence is CASSQDGNNEQFF. The CDR3 DNA follows: TGCGCCAGCAGCCAGGACGGGAACAATGAGCAGTTCTTC.

This clone occurred a few times. This rearrangement joins TRBV9 to TRBJ2-2; D unresolved. The CDR3 spans 15 residues. Germline V gene lookup returns CDR1 SGDLS and CDR2 YYNGEE. Trimming stripped 2 bases from V and 4 bases from J, with 12 bases between. The CDR3 loop reads CASSVRAGTTGELFF. The CDR3 region has the DNA TGTGCCAGCAGCGTCCGCGCAGGAACCACCGGGGAGCTGTTTTTT.

The CDR3 coding sequence is TGTGCCACCAGCAGAGTCGCGGAGCCAGATACGCAGTATTTT. Translating it yields CATSRVAEPDTQYF. The V gene is TRBV15, the J gene TRBJ2-3; D unclear. This CDR3 has 14 amino acids. V shed 1 base and J shed 4 bases, with 9 bases lying between them. CDR1 is LNHNV, CDR2 YYDKDF, per germline (reference sequence).

The rearrangement uses TRBV7-8 and TRBJ2-7; no clear D gene. Germline-derived CDR1 and CDR2 are SGHVS and FQNEAQ. Trimming left V 2 bases short and J 1 base short, with 21 bases between. This CDR3 spans 18 amino acids. The CDR3 here is CASSLYVRSLPKSYEQYF. The CDR3 coding sequence is TGTGCCAGCAGCTTATACGTCAGGTCGCTACCCAAATCCTACGAGCAGTACTTC.

For this clone: The identical CDR3 is also encoded by other nucleotide sequences in the sample. The genes are TRBV7-2 and TRBJ1-1; 8 nucleotides line up with TRBD1. This CDR3 has 14 amino acids. The germline gives CDR1 SGHTA, CDR2 FQGNSA. With V trimmed by 3 bases and J by 4 bases, 4 bases remained unmatched. The CDR3 DNA reads TGTGCCAGCAGCTTGCAGGGGGCGCGCACTGAAGCTTTCTTT. The encoded protein is CASSLQGARTEAFF.

The chain has TRBV28 and TRBJ1-2; D gene uncertain. The germline V gene has CDR1 MDHEN and CDR2 SYDVKM. Between the trimmed V and J ends, which lost 7 bases and 4 bases, there was a span of 10 bases. The CDR3 extends over 12 amino acids. The CDR3 bases are TGTGCCAGCACAGTCGGATCCTATGGCTACACCTTC. Amino acids: CASTVGSYGYTF.

CDR3 residues: CASSGLGSYNEQFF. The CDR3 DNA follows: TGTGCCAGCAGTGGGCTAGGGAGTTACAATGAGCAGTTCTTC. The J gene is TRBJ2-1, the V gene TRBV25-1, with TRBD2 as a possible D gene (5 bases). V dropped 4 bases and J dropped 4 bases, with 11 bases sitting between them. The CDR3 runs to 14 residues. From germline, CDR1 is MGHDK and CDR2 SYGVNS.

V and J are TRBV7-3 and TRBJ2-1, with D perhaps matching TRBD2 (6 bases). This CDR3 region has 15 residues. The germline CDR1 and CDR2 sequences are SGHTA and FQGTGA. With 3 bases removed from V and 0 bases from J, the gap between germline ends came to 9 bases. This CDR3 reads CASSFGRSSYNEQFF. The CDR3 DNA reads as TGTGCCAGCAGCTTCGGGAGAAGCTCCTACAATGAGCAGTTCTTC. The complete variable domain, with remaining parts taken from reference TRBV7-3 and TRBJ2-1, reads GAGVSQTPSNKVTEKGKYVELRCDPISGHTALYWYRQSLGQGPEFLIYFQGTGAADDSGLPNDRFFAVRPEGSVSTLKIQRTERGDSAVYLCASSFGRSSYNEQFFGPGTRLTVL.

This clone appeared a few times. This chain links TRBV6-6 with TRBJ2-1; possible D gene TRBD2, 5 bases. The V end was cut by 0 bases, the J end by 7 bases, with 13 bases between. Germline V gene lookup returns CDR1 MNHNY and CDR2 SVGAGI (reference sequence). The CDR3 totals 15 residues. CDR3 sequence: CASSYSIQPGNEQFF. DNA for the CDR3: TGTGCCAGCAGTTACTCGATTCAGCCGGGGAATGAGCAGTTCTTC.

The chain joins TRBV27 to TRBJ2-2; possible D gene TRBD2, 6 bases. V dropped 2 bases and J dropped 3 bases, with 16 bases sitting between them. The length of the CDR3 is 17 residues. The germline V gene encodes CDR1 MNHEY and CDR2 SMNVEV (reference sequence). The CDR3 loop reads CASSLTTTRWDTGELFF. The CDR3 DNA reads TGTGCCAGCAGTTTAACTACGACTAGATGGGACACCGGGGAGCTGTTTTTT.

This clone was seen once. J is TRBJ2-7 and V is TRBV7-2; D is ambiguous. Per germline, CDR1 SGHTA and CDR2 FQGNSA. Trimming left V 2 bases short and J 0 bases short, with 8 bases between. This CDR3 region has 14 residues. The CDR3 bases are TGTGCCAGCAGCTTAAGACCGGGCTCCTACGAGCAGTACTTC. Protein: CASSLRPGSYEQYF.

The J gene is TRBJ1-2, the V gene TRBV14; D ambiguous. V dropped 5 bases and J dropped 10 bases, with 17 bases sitting between them. The germline V gene encodes CDR1 SGHDN and CDR2 FVKESK. The CDR3 contains 13 residues. This chain's CDR3 is CASSGEAVIPYTF. The CDR3 DNA sequence: TGTGCCAGCAGCGGGGAGGCAGTCATCCCCTACACCTTC.

The CDR3 nucleotides read TGTGCCAGCAGCTTAGGACAGGGTGGAGATACGCAGTATTTT. Its protein is CASSLGQGGDTQYF. The chain is built from TRBV11-1 and TRBJ2-3; 7 bases agree with TRBD1. This CDR3 has 14 amino acids. CDR1 and CDR2 (germline): SGHAT, FQDESV (reference sequence). V shed 1 base, J shed 5 bases, and the junction held 3 bases outside the gene matches.

The chain carries TRBV4-3 and TRBJ2-2, with D perhaps matching TRBD1 (5 bases). V was pared by 0 bases and J by 0 bases, with 8 bases between. CDR3 size: 16 residues. From germline, CDR1 is LGHNA and CDR2 YSLEER. The CDR3 loop is CASSQDVRANTGELFF. The CDR3 DNA is TGCGCCAGCAGCCAAGATGTCAGGGCGAACACCGGGGAGCTGTTTTTT.

The J gene is TRBJ2-7, the V gene TRBV15; the D gene is possibly TRBD1 (6 bases). The germline V and J ends were trimmed by 4 bases and 3 bases, with 7 bases remaining between them. Per the germline V gene, CDR1 is LNHNV and CDR2 is YYDKDF (reference sequence). The CDR3 consists of 12 residues. The CDR3: CATSKQGYEQYF. The CDR3 DNA reads as TGTGCCACCAGCAAACAGGGCTACGAGCAGTACTTC.

The V and J genes are TRBV7-2 and TRBJ2-7; maybe TRBD1 (6 bases). Trimming took 5 bases from V and 10 from J, leaving 15 bases between them. The CDR3 covers 12 residues. Germline V gene lookup returns CDR1 SGHTA and CDR2 FQGNSA. The CDR3 sequence is CASSQRAQGQYF. The DNA of the CDR3 is TGTGCCAGCAGCCAACGAGCACAGGGCCAGTACTTC.

This chain joins TRBV19 and TRBJ2-7; tentative D call: TRBD1 (6 bases). This CDR3 contains 15 residues. Germline V gives CDR1 LNHDA, CDR2 SQIVND (reference sequence). Trimming shortened V by 4 bases and J by 4 bases, and 17 bases separated the two germline ends. This CDR3 is CASSNPTRGSYEQYF. The CDR3 DNA follows: TGTGCCAGTAGTAACCCGACAAGGGGGAGTTACGAGCAGTACTTC.

The chain is built from TRBV27 and TRBJ2-3, with 7 bases lining up with TRBD2. Trimming cost V 8 bases and J 4 bases; bases outside gene matches: 18. The CDR3 totals 17 residues. Germline CDR1 reads MNHEY; CDR2 reads SMNVEV (reference sequence). The CDR3 DNA reads TGTGCCAGCCGGGGTGGTAGCGGGCCTACAAGGGCAGATACGCAGTATTTT. It codes for CASRGGSGPTRADTQYF.

The chain joins TRBV10-2 to TRBJ2-7, with a weak D call TRBD2 (6 bases). Germline lookup yields CDR1 WSHSY and CDR2 SAAADI. V was cut by 6 bases and J by 0 bases, with 18 bases left in between. There are 16 residues in the CDR3. Written as DNA, the CDR3 is TGCGCCAGCAGCGGCGGGGTAGCGGAGAACTCCTACGAGCAGTACTTC. Encoded protein: CASSGGVAENSYEQYF.

This chain uses TRBV5-1 with TRBJ2-3; D is unclear. This CDR3 has 13 residues. The germline V and J ends were trimmed by 5 bases and 0 bases, with 7 bases remaining between them. The germline gives CDR1 SGHRS, CDR2 YFSETQ. The DNA of the CDR3 is TGCGCCAGCAGTATCGGTAGCACAGATACGCAGTATTTT. Protein sequence: CASSIGSTDTQYF.

In nucleotides, the CDR3 is TGCGCCAGCAGCTTGGCTGGGGGCGTCACCGGGGAGCTGTTTTTT. This gives the protein CASSLAGGVTGELFF. The chain employs TRBV5-1 and TRBJ2-2, with D possibly being TRBD1 (6 bases). Germline assignment: CDR1 SGHRS and CDR2 YFSETQ. The CDR3 runs 15 residues. V lost 0 bases and J lost 4, with 10 bases in between.

The V gene is TRBV19, the J gene TRBJ1-5; TRBD1 agrees at 7 bases. With 7 bases clipped from V and 3 bases from J, the junction kept 9 bases outside the gene matches. The germline CDR1 and CDR2 sequences are LNHDA and SQIVND (reference sequence). The length of the CDR3 is 15 residues. The CDR3 DNA reads TGTGCCAGTAATGACGGGACAGCCATCAATCAGCCCCAGCATTTT. Amino acids: CASNDGTAINQPQHF.

J is TRBJ1-1 and V is TRBV5-1; 10 nucleotides agree with TRBD1. Germline CDR1 is SGHRS and CDR2 is YFSETQ. After removal of 5 bases from V and 6 bases from J, the junction contained 10 bases not matched to a gene. The CDR3 covers 15 residues. The CDR3 coding sequence is TGCGCCAGCAGAACTACCGGGACAGGGGCGTCTGAAGCTTTCTTT. Its translation: CASRTTGTGASEAFF.

V is TRBV5-1 and J is TRBJ2-3, with D perhaps given as TRBD1 or TRBD2 (5 bases each). This CDR3 has 15 residues. Trimming took 4 bases from V and 0 from J, leaving 12 bases between them. CDR1 and CDR2 from the germline V gene are SGHRS and YFSETQ. The CDR3 sequence: CASSRGDSSTDTQYF. CDR3 nucleotides: TGCGCCAGCAGCCGAGGGGATTCTAGCACAGATACGCAGTATTTT.